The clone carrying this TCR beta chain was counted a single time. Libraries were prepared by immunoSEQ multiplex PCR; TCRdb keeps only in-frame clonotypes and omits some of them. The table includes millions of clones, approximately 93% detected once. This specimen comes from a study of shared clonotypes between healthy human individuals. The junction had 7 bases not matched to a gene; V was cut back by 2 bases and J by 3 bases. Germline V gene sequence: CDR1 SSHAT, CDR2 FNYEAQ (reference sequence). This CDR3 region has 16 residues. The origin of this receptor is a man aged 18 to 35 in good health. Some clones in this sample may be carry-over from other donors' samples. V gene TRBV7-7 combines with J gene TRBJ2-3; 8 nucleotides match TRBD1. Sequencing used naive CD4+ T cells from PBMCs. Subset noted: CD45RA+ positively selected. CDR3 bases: TGTGCCAGCAGCTTACTCCCAGGGGGCGTAACAGATACGCAGTATTTT. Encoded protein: CASSLLPGGVTDTQYF. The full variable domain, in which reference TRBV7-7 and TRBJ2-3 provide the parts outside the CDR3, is GAGVSQSPRYKVTKRGQDVTLRCDPISSHATLYWYQQALGQGPEFLTYFNYEAQPDKSGLPSDRFSAERPEGSISTLTIQRTEQRDSAMYRCASSLLPGGVTDTQYFGPGTRLTVL.